The clone carrying this TCR beta chain has just a few counts. Antigen: not known. Donors were drawn from the approximately 130-subject validation cohort, separate from the approximately 680-subject first cohort. These data come from a study of cytomegalovirus exposure and HLA in healthy donors. Regarding the study as a whole: The listing of fewer than 200 TCR beta chains classed them as cytomegalovirus-associated. The tendency of first-cohort TCR clusters to co-occur in the 120 or so validation repertoires emerged from a later analysis.

Repertoires were generated with immunoSEQ multiplex PCR, while TCRdb's copy carries only in-frame clones and drops some. The sample has 300,000 to 450,000 clones; more than 80% are singletons. V lost 2 bases and J lost 7, with 11 bases in between. CDR1 is SGHAT and CDR2 is FQNNGV in the germline V gene. CDR3 length: 13 amino acids. The TCR was taken from a young woman in good health and CMV-seronegative. This chain links TRBV11-2 with TRBJ1-2; TRBD1 might be the D (6 bases). The sequenced material came from PBMCs. DNA of the CDR3: TGTGCCAGCAGCTTATCTCAGGGGAGTGGCTACACCTTC. Its translation: CASSLSQGSGYTF.